These 14 T cell receptor beta chains were sequenced from one sample in a study of T cells after yellow fever vaccination. TCRdb analysed the 5' RACE reads with MiXCR anew, one entry per CDR3 protein. This table holds 400,000 to 650,000 distinct CDR3 sequences, around a fifth found once. This material consisted of PBMCs, taken less than 25 days after the first yellow fever vaccination. The origin of the receptors is a man aged 18 to 35 who received the YFV17D yellow fever vaccine.

The genes are TRBV9 and TRBJ2-3, with D possibly called TRBD1 or TRBD2 (5 bases each). Per germline, CDR1 SGDLS and CDR2 YYNGEE. The CDR3 loop spans 16 amino acids. With 0 bases removed from V and 2 bases from J, the gap between germline ends came to 13 bases. The CDR3 region is CASSVDVGTFTDTQYF. The CDR3 DNA is TGTGCCAGCAGCGTAGATGTGGGGACCTTCACAGATACGCAGTATTTT.

The chain has TRBV5-6 and TRBJ1-2; unclear D gene. CDR1 SGHDT and CDR2 YYEEEE come from the germline V gene. V shed 5 bases and J shed 4 bases, with 15 bases lying between them. The CDR3 is 14 residues long. The chain's CDR3 is CASRKSGRTYGYTF. Here the CDR3 DNA reads TGTGCCAGCAGGAAGAGCGGCAGGACCTATGGCTACACCTTC.

The gene calls are TRBV7-8 and TRBJ2-2; D unclear. V lost 0 bases and J lost 3, with 11 bases in between. The CDR3 runs to 16 residues. The germline V gene encodes CDR1 SGHVS and CDR2 FQNEAQ. This chain's CDR3 is CASSLAHSGYTGELFF. CDR3 coding DNA: TGTGCCAGCAGCTTAGCCCACAGTGGATACACCGGGGAGCTGTTTTTT.

This sequence joins TRBV20-1 and TRBJ2-1; 10 nucleotides agree with TRBD1. V shed 3 bases, J shed 6 bases, and the junction held 2 bases outside the gene matches. Germline V gene data show CDR1 as DFQATT and CDR2 as SNEGSKA (reference sequence). The CDR3 contains 13 residues. The CDR3 region has the DNA TGCAGTGCTAGTCGGACAGGGGGCAATGAGCAGTTCTTC. Translating gives CSASRTGGNEQFF.

In this sample, this clonotype turned up once. The chain combines TRBV6-1 with TRBJ1-1, with 9 positions matching TRBD1. The germline V gene has CDR1 MNHNS and CDR2 SASEGT. The CDR3 sequence is 15 residues long. J lost 1 base, V lost 6 bases, and 6 bases had no gene match. This CDR3 is CASRIPGQGNTEAFF. CDR3 in DNA: TGTGCCAGCAGAATCCCGGGACAGGGGAACACTGAAGCTTTCTTT.

The chain employs TRBV5-1 and TRBJ2-3; maybe TRBD1 (5 bases). The CDR3 consists of 15 residues. The germline gives CDR1 SGHRS, CDR2 YFSETQ. The V and J ends lost 4 bases and 2 bases respectively, with 14 bases between them. The CDR3 DNA sequence: TGCGCCAGCAGCATGTTAACAGGAATCACAGATACGCAGTATTTT. This gives the protein CASSMLTGITDTQYF.

The chain combines TRBV20-1 with TRBJ2-5; 11 positions agree with TRBD1. J lost 4 bases, V lost 6 bases, and 4 bases had no gene match. Germline CDR1 and CDR2: DFQATT and SNEGSKA (reference sequence). The CDR3 is made up of 13 amino acids. This chain's CDR3 is CSAPGQGVETQYF. The CDR3 coding sequence is TGCAGTGCACCGGGACAGGGGGTAGAGACCCAGTACTTC.

This chain joins TRBV7-6 and TRBJ1-1; D unclear. The V and J ends lost 5 bases and 4 bases respectively, with 14 bases between them. The CDR3 covers 14 residues. From germline, CDR1 is SGHVS and CDR2 FNYEAQ. The CDR3 sequence is CASSPARVITEAFF. In nucleotides, the CDR3 is TGTGCCAGCAGCCCCGCTCGGGTAATCACTGAAGCTTTCTTT.

The V call is TRBV4-3, the J call TRBJ1-2; D not certain. Germline V lookup: CDR1 LGHNA, CDR2 YSLEER. The ends were cut back, 3 bases at V and 6 bases at J, with 17 bases in the middle. There are 15 residues in the CDR3. The CDR3 sequence is CASSHLPRGEDGYTF. The CDR3 bases are TGCGCCAGCAGCCACCTCCCTCGGGGAGAAGATGGCTACACCTTC.

This clonotype was counted only a few times. CDR3 in amino acids: CASSWDRLSGGYTF. The DNA of the CDR3 is TGTGCCAGCAGTTGGGACAGGCTTAGCGGTGGCTACACCTTC. The V and J genes are TRBV12-3 or TRBV12-4 and TRBJ1-2, with TRBD1 identical over 8 bases. The CDR3 runs to 14 residues. Trimming cost V 4 bases and J 7 bases; bases outside gene matches: 8.

The CDR3 DNA is TGTGCCAGCAGTCCCCGGACTAGCGGGGAAGAGACCCAGTACTTC. The encoded protein is CASSPRTSGEETQYF. This sequence joins TRBV12-3 or TRBV12-4 and TRBJ2-5, with 12 positions matching TRBD2. The CDR3 has 15 residues. J gave up 3 bases and V 5 bases, and 4 bases lay outside the gene matches.

This clonotype was counted between two and nine times. This chain uses TRBV12-3 or TRBV12-4 with TRBJ1-2; 11 nucleotides match TRBD1. V lost 7 bases, J lost 4 bases, and 2 bases stayed unmatched. The length of the CDR3 is 13 residues. The CDR3 is CASTGQGGYGYTF. CDR3 DNA: TGTGCCAGCACGGGACAGGGGGGCTATGGCTACACCTTC.

This clonotype was counted a few times. The J gene is TRBJ2-7, the V gene TRBV3-1, with unresolved D. Germline assignment: CDR1 LGHDT and CDR2 YNNKEL (reference sequence). V lost 4 bases and J lost 7, with 23 bases in between. The CDR3 spans 16 residues. CDR3 DNA: TGTGCCAGCAGCCCCCGGACCACCACCCGGGTTGTAGAGCAGTACTTC. Translated: CASSPRTTTRVVEQYF.

V usage is TRBV19 and J usage is TRBJ1-5; D remains unclear. The V and J ends lost 5 bases and 9 bases respectively, with 11 bases between them. CDR1 is LNHDA, CDR2 SQIVND, per germline (reference sequence). This CDR3 is 12 amino acids long. The CDR3 DNA reads TGTGCCAGTAGTGGCGAGGGAGGGCCCCAGCATTTT. Translating gives CASSGEGGPQHF.